The 2 T cell receptor beta chains in this list originate from one sample, sequenced in a study of blood T cell repertoires in COVID-19. The table came from immunoSEQ multiplex PCR; TCRdb's copy has only in-frame clones and leaves some out. The sample has 65,000 to 70,000 clones, 80% to 85% seen once; the top ten hold about 5%. The sample was peripheral blood. The receptors come from a woman aged 60-75 years with acute or convalescent COVID-19.

This sequence joins TRBV2 and TRBJ2-4, with D possibly TRBD1 on 6 matching bases. This CDR3 spans 16 amino acids. The V end lost 1 base, the J end lost 6 bases, and 16 bases lay between the germline ends. Germline CDR1 reads SNHLY; CDR2 reads FYNNEI. The CDR3 loop reads CASSEDEAVGGNIQYF. The CDR3 nucleotides read TGTGCCAGCAGTGAAGATGAGGCGGTAGGGGGAAACATTCAGTACTTC.

The rearrangement uses TRBV4-1 and TRBJ1-1, with 7 bases fitting TRBD1. The V and J ends lost 4 bases and 6 bases, in that order; junction bases with no gene match: 11. Germline values: CDR1 MGHRA, CDR2 YSYEKL. This CDR3 contains 15 residues. CDR3 sequence (DNA): TGCGCCAGCAGCCGAAACTCCAGGGGGGCTCCTGAAGCTTTCTTT. It codes for CASSRNSRGAPEAFF.